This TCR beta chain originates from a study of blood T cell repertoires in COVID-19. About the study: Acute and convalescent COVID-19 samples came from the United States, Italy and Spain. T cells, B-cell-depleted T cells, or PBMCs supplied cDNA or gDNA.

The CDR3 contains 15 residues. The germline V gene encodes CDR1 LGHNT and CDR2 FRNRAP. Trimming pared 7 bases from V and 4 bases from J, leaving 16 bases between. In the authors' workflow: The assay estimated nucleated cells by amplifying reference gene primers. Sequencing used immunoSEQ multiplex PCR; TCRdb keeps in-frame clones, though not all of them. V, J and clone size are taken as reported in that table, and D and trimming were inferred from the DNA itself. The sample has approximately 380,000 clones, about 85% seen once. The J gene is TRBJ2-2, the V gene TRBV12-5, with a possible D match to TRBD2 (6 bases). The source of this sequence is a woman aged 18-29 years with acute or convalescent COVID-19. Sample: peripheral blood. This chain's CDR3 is CASVPGPEGTGELFF. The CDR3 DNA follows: TGTGCTAGTGTCCCGGGCCCGGAGGGCACCGGGGAGCTGTTTTTT.